Below are 22 T cell receptor beta chains sequenced from a single sample in a study of post-analysis software for immune sequencing data (dated by TCRdb to the mid-2010s). What the study reported, not specific to this receptor: Patients showed significantly higher frequencies than controls for about five TRBV segments, among them TRBV5-6, TRBV5-1 and TRBV20-1.

The library was made by PCR. The listed sequencing device is Illumina HiSeq 2500. To reduce PCR and sequencing biases, unique molecular identifiers were incorporated into the TCR beta cDNA libraries. TCRdb applied fastp at Q25 and MiXCR to the public reads, then kept only in-frame beta chains. Each entry is one CDR3 protein sequence, shown with its most common DNA and genes. Counted in this sample were 430,000 or so distinct CDR3 sequences; 39% of them appeared once. The top ten hold 7.6% of the sample. These receptors lack a known antigen. Sequenced sample: blood. The receptors come from a girl aged 2-15 years with multiple sclerosis.

This sequence joins TRBV5-1 and TRBJ2-3; D is possibly TRBD2 (6 bases). The germline CDR1 and CDR2 sequences are SGHRS and YFSETQ. Trimming removed 1 base at V and 1 base at J, with 10 bases between. This CDR3 spans 15 amino acids. CDR3 region: CASSLREWGTDTQYF. DNA of the CDR3: TGCGCCAGCAGCTTGCGGGAGTGGGGCACAGATACGCAGTATTTT. Based on the CDR3 plus reference TRBV5-1 and TRBJ2-3, the full variable domain is KAGVTQTPRYLIKTRGQQVTLSCSPISGHRSVSWYQQTPGQGLQFLFEYFSETQRNKGNFPGRFSGRQFSNSRSEMNVSTLELGDSALYLCASSLREWGTDTQYFGPGTRLTVL.

This clonotype was counted between two and nine times. In DNA, the CDR3 is TGTGCCAGCAGCCTGGGACTAGCGGGGGGAAAAGCCAAAAACATTCAGTACTTC. Its protein product is CASSLGLAGGKAKNIQYF. The chain couples TRBV6-1 to TRBJ2-4, with TRBD2 identical over 15 bases. The CDR3 runs to 18 residues. Germline CDR1 reads MNHNS; CDR2 reads SASEGT. The trim removed 6 bases at V and 0 bases at J, leaving 6 bases unmatched.

The sample holds a few counts of this clonotype. DNA of the CDR3: TGTGCCATCAGTGAGGGGACCTATGGCTACACCTTC. Its protein is CAISEGTYGYTF. This chain uses TRBV10-3 with TRBJ1-2; maybe TRBD1 (5 bases). This CDR3 region has 12 residues. V was cut by 2 bases and J by 4 bases, with 5 bases left in between. Germline CDR1 and CDR2: ENHRY and SYGVKD.

The chain links TRBV29-1 to TRBJ2-1; D perhaps matches TRBD2 (6 bases). The V gene lost 1 base and the J gene lost 12 bases, with 10 bases spanning the gap. Germline CDR1 and CDR2: SQVTM and ANQGSEA. This CDR3 comprises 11 residues. The CDR3 DNA reads TGCAGCGTTGAAGGCGGGGTCGGGCAGTTCTTC. Translation: CSVEGGVGQFF.

As regards this clonotype: At one of its ends the junction is not consistent with the germline gene, which may arise from a read error. The chain recombines TRBV6-5 with TRBJ1-2; no definite D call. Germline assignment: CDR1 MNHEY and CDR2 SVGAGI. This CDR3 is 12 amino acids long. CDR3 region: CACSPGSVGYTF. CDR3 DNA: TGTGCCTGCAGTCCCGGATCGGTTGGCTACACCTTC.

This clonotype was counted a few times. This CDR3 reads CASSLRGSQGGMTEAFF. Here the CDR3 DNA reads TGTGCCAGCAGCTTAAGAGGGTCACAGGGCGGGATGACTGAAGCTTTCTTT. V is TRBV7-3 and J is TRBJ1-1; TRBD1 might be the D (6 bases). The V end was cut by 1 base, the J end by 5 bases, with 20 bases between. The germline CDR1 and CDR2 sequences are SGHTA and FQGTGA. This CDR3 is 17 amino acids long.

The gene calls are TRBV4-2 and TRBJ2-7, with D uncertain. Trimming took off 1 base at V and 0 bases at J, with 7 bases between the two ends. The CDR3 runs 14 residues. Germline values: CDR1 LGHNA, CDR2 YNFKEQ. CDR3 DNA: TGTGCCAGCAGCCAAGGGGCGACCTCCTACGAGCAGTACTTC. Translated, it gives CASSQGATSYEQYF.

The chain has TRBV15 and TRBJ2-7, with D perhaps TRBD1 or TRBD2 (6 bases each). TRBJ2-5 explains the end of the DNA better; the J call may be wrong. This CDR3 is built from 16 residues. Per germline, CDR1 LNHNV and CDR2 YYDKDF (reference sequence). CDR3 sequence: CATSRGMGGQRQTQYF. CDR3 DNA: TGTGCCACCAGCAGAGGAATGGGAGGACAGCGGCAGACCCAGTACTTC.

The chain employs TRBV20-1 and TRBJ2-5; no clear D gene. CDR3 length: 13 amino acids. V was shortened by 0 bases and J by 5 bases, with 10 bases between the two germline ends. Looked up from germline, CDR1 is DFQATT and CDR2 is SNEGSKA (reference sequence). The CDR3 is CSARDSLRETQYF. The DNA for the CDR3 is TGCAGTGCTAGAGATTCCCTTCGGGAGACCCAGTACTTC.

V gene TRBV12-3 or TRBV12-4 combines with J gene TRBJ2-3; weak D call: TRBD2 (5 bases). This CDR3 comprises 15 residues. Trimming removed 4 bases at V and 1 base at J, with 12 bases between. CDR3 coding DNA: TGTGCCAGCAGTTCCAGGACTGATCGCACAGATACGCAGTATTTT. Amino acid sequence: CASSSRTDRTDTQYF.

Only a few counts were recorded for this clonotype. V is TRBV7-6 and J is TRBJ1-4, with 10 bases aligning to TRBD1. Losses at the gene ends were 5 bases for V and 7 bases for J; bases not matched to a gene: 16. Per germline, CDR1 SGHVS and CDR2 FNYEAQ. The CDR3 sequence is 18 residues long. The CDR3: CASSPWGTGAAGVEKLFF. The CDR3, as DNA: TGTGCCAGCAGCCCCTGGGGGACAGGGGCCGCCGGCGTTGAAAAACTGTTTTTT.

This chain links TRBV7-3 with TRBJ2-5, with 11 bases identical to TRBD2. Germline V gives CDR1 SGHTA, CDR2 FQGTGA. V was pared by 5 bases and J by 3 bases, with 5 bases of the junction left unmatched. This CDR3 is built from 15 residues. CDR3 sequence: CASSHLGLAEETQYF. As DNA, the CDR3 is TGTGCCAGCAGCCACCTGGGACTAGCGGAAGAGACCCAGTACTTC.

The table lists this clonotype with a few counts. This chain connects TRBV19 to TRBJ2-5; no reliable D call. V was cut by 3 bases and J by 11 bases, with 19 bases left in between. The CDR3 sequence is 14 residues long. In germline, CDR1 is LNHDA, CDR2 SQIVND (reference sequence). CDR3 in DNA: TGTGCCAGTAGTATGGGCCTCTCGTGGGGTGAGCAGTACTTC. This encodes CASSMGLSWGEQYF.

V usage is TRBV4-3 and J usage is TRBJ2-5, with 7 bases aligning to TRBD1. V lost 1 base and J lost 11; bases outside the gene matches: 10. Germline CDR1 reads LGHNA; CDR2 reads YSLEER. The CDR3 has 14 amino acids. CDR3 sequence: CASSQGTGRGEQYF. Here the CDR3 DNA reads TGCGCCAGCAGCCAAGGGACAGGCCGAGGGGAGCAGTACTTC.

On this clonotype: The junction departs from the called germline gene at one end, perhaps through a read error. This chain links TRBV5-1 with TRBJ2-7, with 7 bases matching TRBD1. Germline values: CDR1 SGHRS, CDR2 YFSETQ. The CDR3 runs to 15 residues. The CDR3 spells CASSFPDRVSYEQYF. CDR3 bases: TGCGCCAGTAGCTTCCCAGACAGGGTCTCCTACGAGCAGTACTTC. Full variable domain (missing parts from reference TRBV5-1 and TRBJ2-7): KAGVTQTPRYLIKTRGQQVTLSCSPISGHRSVSWYQQTPGQGLQFLFEYFSETQRNKGNFPGRFSGRQFSNSRSEMNVSTLELGDSALYLCASSFPDRVSYEQYFGPGTRLTVT.

V gene TRBV4-3 combines with J gene TRBJ1-1; D call uncertain. Germline CDR1 reads LGHNA; CDR2 reads YSLEER. The V and J ends lost 1 base and 3 bases respectively, with 9 bases between them. The CDR3 contains 14 residues. The CDR3 here is CASSQGPHHTEAFF. The CDR3 nucleotides read TGCGCCAGCAGCCAAGGGCCCCACCACACTGAAGCTTTCTTT.

This clonotype appeared a few times. The chain uses TRBV29-1 and TRBJ2-7; D not certain. Trimming left V 5 bases short and J 0 bases short, with 14 bases between. The CDR3 extends over 14 amino acids. Germline V CDR1 and CDR2: SQVTM, ANQGSEA. CDR3 sequence: CSVRPWGFSYEQYF. CDR3 in DNA: TGCAGCGTTAGGCCGTGGGGATTCTCCTACGAGCAGTACTTC.

The gene calls are TRBV20-1 and TRBJ2-7, with 11 nucleotides matching TRBD2. The J segment lost 3 bases and the V segment lost 6 bases, leaving 7 bases of the junction unmatched. Germline CDR1 reads DFQATT; CDR2 reads SNEGSKA (reference sequence). This CDR3 is 14 amino acids long. The CDR3 coding sequence is TGCAGTGCCATTGCCGGGACTAGCGGCTACGAGCAGTACTTC. It translates to CSAIAGTSGYEQYF.

For the CDR3, the DNA is TGTGCCAGCAGCCCGACCGTAGGGCCGTTATATGGCTACACCTTC. It specifies CASSPTVGPLYGYTF. J is TRBJ1-2 and V is TRBV7-9, with D hard to call. The CDR3 is 15 amino acids. In germline, CDR1 is SEHNR, CDR2 FQNEAQ (reference sequence). The ends were cut back, 5 bases at V and 5 bases at J, with 18 bases in the middle.

The chain carries TRBV5-1 and TRBJ2-1; 8 bases align to TRBD1. V shed 5 bases, J shed 6 bases, and the junction held 16 bases outside the gene matches. In germline, CDR1 is SGHRS, CDR2 YFSETQ. The CDR3 covers 17 residues. The CDR3, as DNA: TGCGCCAGCAGAGACGGACAGGGACCTGTGCGGGGCAATGAGCAGTTCTTC. This translates into CASRDGQGPVRGNEQFF.

Remarks on this clonotype: At one end the junction does not follow the germline gene, possibly because of a read error. The chain joins TRBV3-1 to TRBJ2-3; 13 bases are a match to TRBD2. Germline-derived CDR1 and CDR2 are LGHDT and YNNKEL (reference sequence). The CDR3 runs to 19 residues. CDR3 sequence reads: CTSSQLTIGLAGASDTQYF. For the CDR3, the DNA is TGTACCAGCAGCCAACTTACGATCGGACTAGCGGGGGCCTCAGATACGCAGTATTTT.

This clonotype turned up a few times. V usage is TRBV29-1 and J usage is TRBJ1-4; 10 nucleotides align to TRBD1. The CDR3 spans 13 residues. The V and J ends lost 5 bases and 7 bases, in that order; junction bases with no gene match: 4. Germline V gene sequence: CDR1 SQVTM, CDR2 ANQGSEA. In nucleotides, the CDR3 is TGCAGCGTTTGGGACAGGGGAGGTGAAAAACTGTTTTTT. Its protein product is CSVWDRGGEKLFF.